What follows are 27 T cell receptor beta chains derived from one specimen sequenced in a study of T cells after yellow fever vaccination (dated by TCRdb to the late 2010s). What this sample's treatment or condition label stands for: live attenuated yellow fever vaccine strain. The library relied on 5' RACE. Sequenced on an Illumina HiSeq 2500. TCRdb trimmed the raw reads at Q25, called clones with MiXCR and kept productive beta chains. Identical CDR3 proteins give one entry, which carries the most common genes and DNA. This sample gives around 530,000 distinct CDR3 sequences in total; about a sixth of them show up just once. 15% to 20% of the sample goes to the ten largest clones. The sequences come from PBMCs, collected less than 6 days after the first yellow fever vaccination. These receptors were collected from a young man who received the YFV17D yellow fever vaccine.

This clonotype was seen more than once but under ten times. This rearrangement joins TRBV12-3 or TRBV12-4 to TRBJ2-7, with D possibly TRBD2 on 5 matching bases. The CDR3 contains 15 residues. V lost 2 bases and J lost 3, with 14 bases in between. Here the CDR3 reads CASSLRPGRDYEQYF. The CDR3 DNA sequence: TGTGCCAGCAGTTTACGTCCTGGACGGGACTACGAGCAGTACTTC.

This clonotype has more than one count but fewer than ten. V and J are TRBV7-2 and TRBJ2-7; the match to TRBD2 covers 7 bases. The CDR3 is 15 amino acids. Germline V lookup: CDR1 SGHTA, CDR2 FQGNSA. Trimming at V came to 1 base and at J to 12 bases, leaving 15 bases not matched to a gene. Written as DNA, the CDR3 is TGTGCCAGCAGCTTAGACGGAGGACTAGACGGTCGCATGTACTTC. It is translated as CASSLDGGLDGRMYF.

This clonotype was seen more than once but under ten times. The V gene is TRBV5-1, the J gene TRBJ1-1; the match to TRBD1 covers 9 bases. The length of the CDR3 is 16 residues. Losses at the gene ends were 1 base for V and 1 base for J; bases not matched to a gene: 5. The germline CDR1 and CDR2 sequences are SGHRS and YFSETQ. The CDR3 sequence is CASSLNRGLANTEAFF. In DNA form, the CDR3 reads TGCGCCAGCAGCTTGAACAGGGGGCTAGCGAACACTGAAGCTTTCTTT.

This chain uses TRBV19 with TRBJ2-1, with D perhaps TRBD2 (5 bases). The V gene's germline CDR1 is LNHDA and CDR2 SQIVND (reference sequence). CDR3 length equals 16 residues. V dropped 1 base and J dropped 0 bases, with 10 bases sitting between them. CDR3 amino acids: CASSIAEVSSYNEQFF. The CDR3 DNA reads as TGTGCCAGTAGTATAGCGGAGGTCAGCTCCTACAATGAGCAGTTCTTC.

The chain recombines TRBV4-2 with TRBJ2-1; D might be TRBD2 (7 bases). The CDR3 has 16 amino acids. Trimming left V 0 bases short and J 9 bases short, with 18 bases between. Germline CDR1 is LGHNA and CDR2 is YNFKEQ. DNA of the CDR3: TGTGCCAGCAGCCAAGAAGGTCCGGGGGGCTTTACTGAGCAGTTCTTC. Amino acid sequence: CASSQEGPGGFTEQFF.

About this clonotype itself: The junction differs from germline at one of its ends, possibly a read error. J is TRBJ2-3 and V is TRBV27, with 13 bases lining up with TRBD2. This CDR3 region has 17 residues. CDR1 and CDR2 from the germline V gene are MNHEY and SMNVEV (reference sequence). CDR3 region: CASSPGLAGYSTDTQYF. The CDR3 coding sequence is TGTGCTAGCAGTCCGGGACTAGCGGGGTACAGCACAGATACGCAGTATTTT.

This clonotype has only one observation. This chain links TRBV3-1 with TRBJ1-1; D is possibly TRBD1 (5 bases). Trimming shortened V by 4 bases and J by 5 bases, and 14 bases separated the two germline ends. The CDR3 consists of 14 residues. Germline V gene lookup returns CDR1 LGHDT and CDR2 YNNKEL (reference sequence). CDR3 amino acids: CASSPFEGRTEAFF. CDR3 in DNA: TGTGCCAGCAGCCCATTCGAGGGGAGAACTGAAGCTTTCTTT.

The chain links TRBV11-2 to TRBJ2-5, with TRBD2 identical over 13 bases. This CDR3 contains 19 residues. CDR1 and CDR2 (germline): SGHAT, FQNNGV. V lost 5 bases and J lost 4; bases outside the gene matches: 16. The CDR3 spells CASSPHVRRTSGGGETQYF. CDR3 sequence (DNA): TGTGCCAGCAGCCCCCATGTCAGAAGGACTAGCGGGGGAGGAGAGACCCAGTACTTC.

The CDR3 nucleotides are TGTGCTAGCGGGATAGGGGCGGGGGGCACAGATACGCAGTATTTT. Amino acids: CASGIGAGGTDTQYF. The rearrangement links TRBV12-5 to TRBJ2-3; TRBD2 aligns across 7 bases. CDR1 LGHNT and CDR2 FRNRAP come from the germline V gene. CDR3 size: 15 residues. V lost 9 bases and J lost 1; bases outside the gene matches: 10.

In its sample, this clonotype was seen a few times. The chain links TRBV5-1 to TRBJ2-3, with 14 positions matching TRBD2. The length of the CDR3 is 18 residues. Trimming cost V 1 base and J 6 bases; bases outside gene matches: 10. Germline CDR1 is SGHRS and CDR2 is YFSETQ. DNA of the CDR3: TGCGCCAGCAGCTTGCACGGACTAGCGGGGGGCCGGATGGATACGCAGTATTTT. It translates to CASSLHGLAGGRMDTQYF.

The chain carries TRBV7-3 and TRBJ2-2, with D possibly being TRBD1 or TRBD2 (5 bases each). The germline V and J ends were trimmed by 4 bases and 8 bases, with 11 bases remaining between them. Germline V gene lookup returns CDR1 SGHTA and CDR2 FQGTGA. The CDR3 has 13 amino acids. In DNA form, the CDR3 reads TGTGCCAGCAGCTCACGAGGGGAAGGGGAGCTGTTTTTT. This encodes CASSSRGEGELFF.

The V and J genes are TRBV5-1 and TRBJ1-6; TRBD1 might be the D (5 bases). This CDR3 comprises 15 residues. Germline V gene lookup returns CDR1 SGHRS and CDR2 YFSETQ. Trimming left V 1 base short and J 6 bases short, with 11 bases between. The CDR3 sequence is CASSLIDSTNSPLHF. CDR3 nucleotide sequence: TGCGCCAGCAGCTTGATCGACAGTACTAATTCACCCCTCCACTTT.

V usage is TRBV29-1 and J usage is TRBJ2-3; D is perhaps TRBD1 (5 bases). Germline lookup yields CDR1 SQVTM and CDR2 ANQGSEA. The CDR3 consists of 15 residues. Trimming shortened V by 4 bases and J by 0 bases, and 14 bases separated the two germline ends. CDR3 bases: TGCAGCGTTGCAGGGTACCATAGTAGCACAGATACGCAGTATTTT. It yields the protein CSVAGYHSSTDTQYF.

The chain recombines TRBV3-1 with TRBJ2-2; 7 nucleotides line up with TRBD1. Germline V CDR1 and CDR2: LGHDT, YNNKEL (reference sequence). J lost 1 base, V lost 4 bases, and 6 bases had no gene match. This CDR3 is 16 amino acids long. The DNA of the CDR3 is TGTGCCAGCAGCCTACAGACAGGGATGAACACCGGGGAGCTGTTTTTT. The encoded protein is CASSLQTGMNTGELFF.

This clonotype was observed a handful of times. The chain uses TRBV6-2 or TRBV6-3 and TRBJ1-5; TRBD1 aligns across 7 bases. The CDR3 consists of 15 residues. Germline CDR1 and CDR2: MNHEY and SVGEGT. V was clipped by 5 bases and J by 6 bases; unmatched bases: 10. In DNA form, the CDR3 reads TGTGCCAGCAGTGTCACAGGGGAATGGGTTCAGCCCCAGCATTTT. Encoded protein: CASSVTGEWVQPQHF.

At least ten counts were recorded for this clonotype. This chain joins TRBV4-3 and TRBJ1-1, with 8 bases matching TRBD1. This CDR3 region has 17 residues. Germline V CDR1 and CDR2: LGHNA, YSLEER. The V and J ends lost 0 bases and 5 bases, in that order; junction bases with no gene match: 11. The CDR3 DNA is TGCGCCAGCAGCCAAGACTTGGCAGGGGGCCGCGGTACTGAAGCTTTCTTT. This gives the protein CASSQDLAGGRGTEAFF.

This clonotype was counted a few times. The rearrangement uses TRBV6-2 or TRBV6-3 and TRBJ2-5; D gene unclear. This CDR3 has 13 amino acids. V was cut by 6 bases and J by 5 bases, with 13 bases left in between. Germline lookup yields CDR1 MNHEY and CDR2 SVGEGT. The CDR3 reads CASSPSSPETQYF. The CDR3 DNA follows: TGTGCCAGCAGCCCTTCCTCGCCGGAGACCCAGTACTTC.

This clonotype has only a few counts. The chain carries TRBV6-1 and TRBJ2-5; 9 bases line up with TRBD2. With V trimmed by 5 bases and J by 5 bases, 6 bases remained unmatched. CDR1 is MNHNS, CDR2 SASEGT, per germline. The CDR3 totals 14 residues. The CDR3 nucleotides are TGTGCCAGCAGTCCGGGACTAGCAAGTGAGACCCAGTACTTC. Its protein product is CASSPGLASETQYF.

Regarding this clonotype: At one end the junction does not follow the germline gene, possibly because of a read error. Written as DNA, the CDR3 is TGTGCCAGCAGTTTTTCCTCCAATGAGCAGTTCTTC. It codes for CASSFSSNEQFF. This chain joins TRBV12-3 or TRBV12-4 and TRBJ2-1; D is unclear. The length of the CDR3 is 12 residues.

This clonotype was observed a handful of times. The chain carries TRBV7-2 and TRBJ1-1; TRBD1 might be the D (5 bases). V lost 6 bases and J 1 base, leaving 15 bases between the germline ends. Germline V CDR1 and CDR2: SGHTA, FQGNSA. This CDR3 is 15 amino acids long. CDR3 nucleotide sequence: TGTGCCAGCAGAACCGAGGGGCCTCAGAACACTGAAGCTTTCTTT. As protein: CASRTEGPQNTEAFF.

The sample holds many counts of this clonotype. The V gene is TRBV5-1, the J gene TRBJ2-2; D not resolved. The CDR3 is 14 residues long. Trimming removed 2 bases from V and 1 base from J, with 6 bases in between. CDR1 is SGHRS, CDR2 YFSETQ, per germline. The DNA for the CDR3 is TGCGCCAGCAGCTTAGGAGAGAACACCGGGGAGCTGTTTTTT. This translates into CASSLGENTGELFF.

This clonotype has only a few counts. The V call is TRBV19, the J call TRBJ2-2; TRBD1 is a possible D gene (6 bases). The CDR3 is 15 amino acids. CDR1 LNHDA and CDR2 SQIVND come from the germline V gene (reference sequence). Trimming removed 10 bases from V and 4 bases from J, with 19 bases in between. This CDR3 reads CATKSTGLLTGELFF. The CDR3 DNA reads TGTGCCACGAAATCGACAGGACTCCTCACCGGGGAGCTGTTTTTT.

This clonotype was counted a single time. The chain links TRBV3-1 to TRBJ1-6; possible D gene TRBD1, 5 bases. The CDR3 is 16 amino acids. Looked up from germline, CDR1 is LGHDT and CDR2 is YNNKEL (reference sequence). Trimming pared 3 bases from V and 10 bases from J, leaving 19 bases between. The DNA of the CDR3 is TGTGCCAGCAGCCACCCGTCTGGCGGGGGAGGGTCACCCCTCCACTTT. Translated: CASSHPSGGGGSPLHF.

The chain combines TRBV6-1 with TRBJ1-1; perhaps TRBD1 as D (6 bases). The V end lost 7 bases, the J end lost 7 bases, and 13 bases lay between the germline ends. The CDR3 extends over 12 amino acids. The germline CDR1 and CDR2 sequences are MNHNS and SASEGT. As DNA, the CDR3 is TGTGCCAGCATTTGGACAGTAGGTGAAGCTTTCTTT. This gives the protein CASIWTVGEAFF.

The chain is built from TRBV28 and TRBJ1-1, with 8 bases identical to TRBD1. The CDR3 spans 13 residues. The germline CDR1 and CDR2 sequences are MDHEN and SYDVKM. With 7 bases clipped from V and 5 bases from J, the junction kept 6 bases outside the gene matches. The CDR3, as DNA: TGTGCCAGCACGCCAGGGGGCAGTACTGAAGCTTTCTTT. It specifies CASTPGGSTEAFF. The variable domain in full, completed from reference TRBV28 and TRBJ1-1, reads DVKVTQSSRYLVKRTGEKVFLECVQDMDHENMFWYRQDPGLGLRLIYFSYDVKMKEKGDIPEGYSVSREKKERFSLILESASTNQTSMYLCASTPGGSTEAFFGQGTRLTVV.

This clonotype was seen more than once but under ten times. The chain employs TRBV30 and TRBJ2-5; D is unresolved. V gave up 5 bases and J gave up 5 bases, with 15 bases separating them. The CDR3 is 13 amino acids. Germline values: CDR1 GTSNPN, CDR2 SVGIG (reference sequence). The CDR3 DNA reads TGTGCCTGGCGCGCCCAAGTTCTGGAGACCCAGTACTTC. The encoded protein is CAWRAQVLETQYF.

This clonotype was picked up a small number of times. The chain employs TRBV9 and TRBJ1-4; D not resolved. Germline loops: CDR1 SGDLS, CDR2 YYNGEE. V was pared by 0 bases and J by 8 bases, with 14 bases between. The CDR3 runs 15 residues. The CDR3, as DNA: TGTGCCAGCAGCGTAGGAACGGGGTCGCGGGAAAAACTGTTTTTT. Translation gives CASSVGTGSREKLFF.